The next 5 T cell receptor beta chains were all read from a single sample in a study of T cells in localized non-small cell lung cancer. Produced via immunoSEQ multiplex PCR; TCRdb's table is partial and in-frame only. The table lists 1,500 to 2,000 clones, 20% to 25% of them singletons. Material: normal lung tissue next to the tumor, obtained before any cancer treatment. Receptors were obtained from a man aged 40-75 years with stage III lung adenocarcinoma.

This chain connects TRBV6-8 to TRBJ1-4; D is ambiguous. The germline V gene has CDR1 MNHGY and CDR2 SAAAGT. This CDR3 has 14 residues. Trimming shortened V by 7 bases and J by 0 bases, and 9 bases separated the two germline ends. CDR3 nucleotides: TGTGCCAGCAATGACGGAGCAACTAATGAAAAACTGTTTTTT. Encoded protein: CASNDGATNEKLFF.

This clone was found a few times. The chain is built from TRBV15 and TRBJ1-2; D is undetermined. This CDR3 is built from 14 residues. V was pared by 1 base and J by 1 base, with 7 bases between. Germline V gives CDR1 LNHNV, CDR2 YYDKDF (reference sequence). The CDR3 reads CATSRVTGNYGYTF. In DNA, the CDR3 is TGTGCCACCAGCAGAGTAACCGGTAACTATGGCTACACCTTC.

V gene TRBV5-1 combines with J gene TRBJ1-4, with D possibly matching TRBD1 (5 bases). This CDR3 spans 14 amino acids. The V end lost 4 bases, the J end lost 5 bases, and 12 bases lay between the germline ends. Germline assignment: CDR1 SGHRS and CDR2 YFSETQ. CDR3 region: CASSEGPRNEKLFF. CDR3 sequence (DNA): TGCGCCAGCAGCGAGGGGCCGAGAAATGAAAAACTGTTTTTT.

The chain joins TRBV11-3 to TRBJ2-1, with 9 bases lining up with TRBD1. The length of the CDR3 is 14 residues. The V and J ends lost 3 bases and 6 bases, in that order; junction bases with no gene match: 3. The V gene's germline CDR1 is SGHNT and CDR2 YENEEA. CDR3 sequence reads: CASSLGTGFNEQFF. CDR3 DNA sequence: TGTGCCAGCAGCTTGGGGACAGGGTTCAATGAGCAGTTCTTC.

The gene calls are TRBV6-8 and TRBJ2-6; 8 nucleotides line up with TRBD1. J lost 1 base, V lost 6 bases, and 2 bases had no gene match. Germline V gene data show CDR1 as MNHGY and CDR2 as SAAAGT. The CDR3 is 15 amino acids. CDR3 protein: CASSRTGSGANVLTF. CDR3 coding DNA: TGTGCCAGCAGCCGGACAGGGTCTGGGGCCAACGTCCTGACTTTC.